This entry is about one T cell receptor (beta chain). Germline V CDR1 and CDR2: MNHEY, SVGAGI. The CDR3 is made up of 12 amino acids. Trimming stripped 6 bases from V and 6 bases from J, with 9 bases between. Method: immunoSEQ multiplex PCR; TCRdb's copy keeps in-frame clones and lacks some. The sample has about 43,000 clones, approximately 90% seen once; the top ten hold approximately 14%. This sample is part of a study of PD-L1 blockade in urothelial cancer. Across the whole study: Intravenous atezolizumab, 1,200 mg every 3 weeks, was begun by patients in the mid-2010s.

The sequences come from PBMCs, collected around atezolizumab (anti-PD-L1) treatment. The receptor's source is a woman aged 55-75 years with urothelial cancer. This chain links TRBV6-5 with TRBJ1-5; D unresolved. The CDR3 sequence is CASRNLSQPQHF. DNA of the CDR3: TGTGCCAGCAGAAACCTCAGTCAGCCCCAGCATTTT.